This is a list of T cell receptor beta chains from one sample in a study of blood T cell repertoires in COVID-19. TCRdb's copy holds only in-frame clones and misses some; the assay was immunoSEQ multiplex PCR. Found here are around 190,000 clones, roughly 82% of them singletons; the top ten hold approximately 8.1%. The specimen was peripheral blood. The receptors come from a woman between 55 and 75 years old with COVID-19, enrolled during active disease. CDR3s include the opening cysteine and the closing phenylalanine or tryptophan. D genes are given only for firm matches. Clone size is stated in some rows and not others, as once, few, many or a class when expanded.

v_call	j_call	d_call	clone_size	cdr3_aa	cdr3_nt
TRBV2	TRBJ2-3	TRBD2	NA	CASSLEEGRATDTQYF	TGTGCCAGCAGCCTGGAGGAGGGGAGGGCCACAGATACGCAGTATTTT
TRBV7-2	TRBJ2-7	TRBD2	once	CASSLGGASGRAREQYF	TGTGCCAGCAGCTTAGGAGGGGCTAGCGGGAGGGCCCGCGAGCAGTACTTC
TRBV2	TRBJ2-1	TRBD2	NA	CASRPTSGAYNEQFF	TGTGCCAGCAGACCCACTAGCGGCGCCTACAATGAGCAGTTCTTC
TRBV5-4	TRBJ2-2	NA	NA	CASSPNPRAGAFGGELFF	TGTGCCAGCAGCCCTAACCCCCGGGCAGGGGCGTTTGGCGGGGAGCTGTTTTTT
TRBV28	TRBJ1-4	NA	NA	CASTPLAGIEKLFF	TGTGCCAGCACCCCCCTTGCGGGGATTGAAAAACTGTTTTTT
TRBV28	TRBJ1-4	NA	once	CASAPETATNEKLFF	TGTGCCAGCGCCCCCGAGACAGCAACTAATGAAAAACTGTTTTTT
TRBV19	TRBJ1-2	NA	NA	CASSIGTANYGYTF	TGTGCCAGTAGTATAGGTACAGCTAACTATGGCTACACCTTC
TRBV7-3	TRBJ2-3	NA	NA	CASSLFPSTDTQYF	TGTGCCAGCAGCTTATTCCCTAGCACAGATACGCAGTATTTT
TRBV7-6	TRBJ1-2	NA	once	CASSSLVRGANYGYTF	TGTGCCAGCAGCTCCTTGGTCCGGGGTGCTAACTATGGCTACACCTTC
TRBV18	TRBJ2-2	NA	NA	CASSPQVTGTGELFF	TGTGCCAGCTCACCACAGGTGACAGGTACCGGGGAGCTGTTTTTT
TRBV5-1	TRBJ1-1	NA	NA	CASSTRQDGRAEAFF	TGCGCCAGCAGCACTCGACAAGATGGTAGAGCTGAAGCTTTCTTT
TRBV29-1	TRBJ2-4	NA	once	CSVLAGAGNIQYF	TGCAGCGTATTGGCGGGGGCGGGAAACATTCAGTACTTC
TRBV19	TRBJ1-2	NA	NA	CASSMGPGDGYTF	TGTGCCAGTAGTATGGGGCCGGGGGATGGCTACACCTTC
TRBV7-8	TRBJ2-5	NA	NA	CASSLGRRAQETQYF	TGTGCCAGCAGCTTGGGTCGGCGGGCCCAAGAGACCCAGTACTTC
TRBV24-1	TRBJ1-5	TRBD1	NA	CATSDTGQGAPWQPQHF	TGTGCCACCAGTGACACGGGACAGGGGGCGCCATGGCAGCCCCAGCATTTT
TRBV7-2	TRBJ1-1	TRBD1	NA	CASSPRTGFTEAFF	TGTGCCAGCAGCCCCCGGACAGGGTTCACTGAAGCTTTCTTT
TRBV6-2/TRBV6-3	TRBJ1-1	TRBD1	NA	CASSRPGTGGRSTEAFF	TGTGCCAGCAGTCGTCCCGGGACAGGGGGTCGAAGCACTGAAGCTTTCTTT
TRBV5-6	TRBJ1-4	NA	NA	CASSLFGSTNEKLFF	TGTGCCAGCAGCTTGTTTGGCTCAACTAATGAAAAACTGTTTTTT
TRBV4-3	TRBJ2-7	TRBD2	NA	CASSHNTLAGANEQYF	TGCGCCAGCAGCCACAACACCCTAGCGGGAGCGAACGAGCAGTACTTC
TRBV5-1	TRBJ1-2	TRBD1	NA	CASSLTGGDAYGYTF	TGCGCCAGCAGCCTGACAGGGGGCGATGCCTATGGCTACACCTTC
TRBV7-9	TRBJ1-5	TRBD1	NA	CASSLTGSNQPQHF	TGTGCCAGCAGCCTGACAGGGAGCAATCAGCCCCAGCATTTT
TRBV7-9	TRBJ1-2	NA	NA	CASSLGGGKPSYGYTF	TGTGCCAGCAGCTTAGGCGGGGGCAAGCCCTCTTATGGCTACACCTTC
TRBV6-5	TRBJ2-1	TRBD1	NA	CASLKDRFLNEQFF	TGTGCCAGCCTGAAGGACAGGTTCCTCAATGAGCAGTTCTTC
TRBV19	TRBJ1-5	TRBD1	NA	CASKGTGEGNQPQHF	TGTGCCAGTAAGGGGACAGGGGAAGGCAATCAGCCCCAGCATTTT
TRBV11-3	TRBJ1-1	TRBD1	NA	CASSPRDSLEAFF	TGTGCCAGCAGCCCCCGGGACAGCCTTGAAGCTTTCTTT
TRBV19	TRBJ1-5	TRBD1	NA	CATRSSLTQGATQPQHF	TGTGCCACCCGAAGTAGCCTGACACAGGGGGCGACTCAGCCCCAGCATTTT
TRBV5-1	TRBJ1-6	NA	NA	CASKRESSYNSPLHF	TGCGCCAGCAAGAGGGAGAGCTCCTATAATTCACCCCTCCACTTT
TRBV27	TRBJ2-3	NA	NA	CASSLGGGSDTQYF	TGTGCCAGCAGTTTAGGCGGAGGCTCAGATACGCAGTATTTT
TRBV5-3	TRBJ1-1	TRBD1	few	CARRKGARTHTEAFF	TGTGCCAGAAGAAAGGGGGCGCGGACTCACACTGAAGCTTTCTTT
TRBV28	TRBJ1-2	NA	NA	CASRASGNYGYTF	TGTGCCAGCAGGGCAAGCGGGAACTATGGCTACACCTTC
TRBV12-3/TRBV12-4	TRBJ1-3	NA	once	CASTQLAGNTIYF	TGTGCCAGCACCCAACTTGCTGGAAACACCATATATTTT
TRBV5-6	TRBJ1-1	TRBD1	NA	CASSRDRGTLTEAFF	TGTGCCAGCAGTAGAGACAGGGGGACCCTCACTGAAGCTTTCTTT
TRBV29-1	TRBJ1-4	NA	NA	CSVETRGNEKLFF	TGCAGCGTTGAGACCAGGGGTAATGAAAAACTGTTTTTT
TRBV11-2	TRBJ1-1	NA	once	CASSLVSQGQGEAFF	TGTGCCAGCAGCTTAGTCTCGCAGGGACAAGGAGAAGCTTTCTTT
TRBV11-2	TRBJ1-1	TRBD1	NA	CASSFGTGDLAFF	TGTGCCAGCAGCTTCGGGACAGGGGATCTTGCTTTCTTT
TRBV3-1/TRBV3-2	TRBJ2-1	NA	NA	CASSRLTGLNNEQFF	TGTGCCAGCAGCAGACTAACCGGTCTGAACAATGAGCAGTTCTTC
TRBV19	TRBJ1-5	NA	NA	CASSPPIRGNQPQHF	TGTGCCAGTAGTCCTCCAATCAGGGGTAATCAGCCCCAGCATTTT
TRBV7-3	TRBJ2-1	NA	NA	CASSLGGTHNEQFF	TGTGCCAGCAGCTTGGGGGGTACCCACAATGAGCAGTTCTTC
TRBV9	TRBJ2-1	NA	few	CASTRDFPSSYNEQFF	TGTGCCAGCACCAGGGACTTTCCAAGCTCCTACAATGAGCAGTTCTTC
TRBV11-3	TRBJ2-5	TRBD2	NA	CASSLGSAGGPETQYF	TGTGCCAGCAGCTTAGGATCGGCGGGAGGCCCGGAGACCCAGTACTTC
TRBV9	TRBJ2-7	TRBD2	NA	CASSPPAGGPYEQYF	TGTGCCAGCAGCCCGCCTGCGGGAGGGCCCTACGAGCAGTACTTC
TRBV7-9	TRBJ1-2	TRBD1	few	CASIAGGNYGYTF	TGTGCCAGCATCGCAGGGGGGAACTATGGCTACACCTTC
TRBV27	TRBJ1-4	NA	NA	CASSFGGSATNEKLFF	TGTGCCAGCAGTTTCGGGGGGAGTGCAACTAATGAAAAACTGTTTTTT
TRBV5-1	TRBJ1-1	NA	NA	CASSLEGRHANTEAFF	TGCGCCAGCAGCTTGGAGGGGCGACACGCGAACACTGAAGCTTTCTTT
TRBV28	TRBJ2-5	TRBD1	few	CASSSGQARGETQYF	TGTGCCAGCAGTAGCGGACAGGCAAGGGGGGAGACCCAGTACTTC
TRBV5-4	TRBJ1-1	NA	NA	CASSLKTGNTEAFF	TGTGCCAGCAGCTTAAAGACGGGGAACACTGAAGCTTTCTTT
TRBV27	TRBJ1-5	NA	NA	CASSQAQGLNQPQHF	TGTGCCAGCAGTCAGGCACAGGGTCTAAATCAGCCCCAGCATTTT
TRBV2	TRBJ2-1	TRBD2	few	CASSEARLAGINEQFF	TGTGCCAGCAGTGAAGCAAGGCTAGCGGGAATCAATGAGCAGTTCTTC
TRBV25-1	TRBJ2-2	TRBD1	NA	CASSDTGGSEYGELFF	TGTGCCAGCAGTGACACAGGGGGCTCCGAGTACGGGGAGCTGTTTTTT
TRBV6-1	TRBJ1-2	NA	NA	CASSEGAAAYGYTF	TGTGCCAGCAGTGAAGGGGCAGCCGCCTATGGCTACACCTTC
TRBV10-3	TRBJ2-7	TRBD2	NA	CAIRGLAGGAYEQYF	TGTGCCATCAGGGGACTAGCGGGAGGGGCCTACGAGCAGTACTTC
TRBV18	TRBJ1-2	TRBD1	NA	CASGTGELFGYTF	TGTGCCAGCGGGACAGGGGAGTTATTTGGCTACACCTTC
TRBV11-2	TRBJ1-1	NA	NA	CASSPSTEAFF	TGTGCCAGCAGCCCCAGCACTGAAGCTTTCTTT
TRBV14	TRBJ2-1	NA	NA	CASSQHAGSSYNEQFF	TGTGCCAGCAGCCAGCATGCGGGTAGCTCCTACAATGAGCAGTTCTTC
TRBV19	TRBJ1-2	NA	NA	CASSTHRDTISNYGYTF	TGTGCCAGTAGTACGCATCGGGACACCATATCTAACTATGGCTACACCTTC
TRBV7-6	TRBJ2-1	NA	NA	CASSYGTSYNEQFF	TGTGCCAGCAGCTATGGGACATCCTACAATGAGCAGTTCTTC